Listed below are T cell receptor beta chains from one sample, sequenced in a study of CXCR3-negative and CXCR3-positive naive CD8 T cells. TCRdb re-called the 5' RACE reads and gives one entry per CDR3 protein, without DNA. The table lists tens of thousands of distinct CDR3 sequences. The sequenced sample consisted of memory CD8+ T cells from blood. The receptors were sampled from a human donor in good health. Some clones in this sample may be carry-over from other donors' samples. Both conserved end residues are part of each CDR3.

TRBJ2-1,TRBV12-3/TRBV12-4,CASSRTGGILDEQFF
TRBJ2-1,TRBV12-3/TRBV12-4,CASSKRSGLAGEQFF
TRBJ2-6,TRBV6-1,CASSEEAGAGANVLTF
TRBJ2-7,TRBV6-5,CASSIGMGDSPYEQYF
TRBJ2-1,TRBV13,CASRGRNEQFF
TRBJ1-5,TRBV7-6,CASRPPRGGNSNQPQHF
TRBJ2-2,TRBV29-1,CSVALGTGELFF
TRBJ2-5,TRBV7-2,CASSDSGGKETQYF
TRBJ2-3,TRBV15,CATSRGGGDTQYF
TRBJ2-3,TRBV29-1,CSVDLAGGSTDTQYF
TRBJ1-1,TRBV19,CASSNFDKAFF
TRBJ2-1,TRBV3-1,CASSQERSEVWSSYNEQFF
TRBJ2-2,TRBV7-7,CASSPRDRGIPGELFF
TRBJ2-4,TRBV6-6,CASSNEGFGKNIQYF
TRBJ2-7,TRBV5-1,CASSLVTGGYEQYF
TRBJ2-3,TRBV5-1,CASSLGSGGSTDTQYF
TRBJ1-5,TRBV21-1,CASSKEIGGTYSNQPQHF
TRBJ2-7,TRBV14,CASSQWGSAPTYEQYF
TRBJ1-5,TRBV29-1,CSVVLGDQPQHF
TRBJ2-1,TRBV7-9,CASRPGTGEGDEQFF
TRBJ1-1,TRBV11-2,CASSRTEMNTEAFF
TRBJ1-1,TRBV7-9,CATETVGDTEAFF
TRBJ2-7,TRBV9,CASSQTGTSGEQYF
TRBJ2-1,TRBV6-4,CASGSDGGREQFF
TRBJ2-3,TRBV19,CASSIFGAVTDTQYF
TRBJ1-5,TRBV10-1,CASSVNRAPDDNQPQHF
TRBJ1-1,TRBV7-3,CASSVWGNTEAFF
TRBJ2-7,TRBV28,CASRKDQFSYEQYF
TRBJ2-7,TRBV3-1,CASSAISSGDDFSYEQYF
TRBJ1-1,TRBV20-1,CRPELQLNTEAFF
TRBJ2-1,TRBV7-9,CASSLATWYYNEQFF
TRBJ2-7,TRBV19,CASSIGSTAEQYF
TRBJ2-2,TRBV4-1,CASSQTGGWGELFF
TRBJ1-2,TRBV29-1,CSVESEDRDYDYTF
TRBJ2-7,TRBV7-6,CASSPTLGGYKFREQYF
TRBJ2-7,TRBV29-1,CSGTGTGRYEQYF
TRBJ2-1,TRBV9,CASSVGLAGINEQFF
TRBJ2-7,TRBV20-1,CSARAPGLGGTGYEQYF
TRBJ1-1,TRBV20-1,CSARGADVAKNTEAFF
TRBJ2-2,TRBV20-1,CSASAEGTGDTGELFF
TRBJ2-1,TRBV7-9,CASSQSLSFPNEQFF
TRBJ2-7,TRBV15,CATSRASRDISYEQYF
TRBJ2-7,TRBV29-1,CSVEDRASYEQYF
TRBJ2-3,TRBV4-2,CASSQDWGGGSTDTQYF
TRBJ2-3,TRBV24-1,CATSDSDGTGGPTDTQYF
TRBJ2-5,TRBV7-9,CASSLAGLGETQYF